What follows is one TCR beta chain and its context. Its antigen is not known. CDR3 size: 13 residues. The V and J ends lost 6 bases and 8 bases, in that order; junction bases with no gene match: 9. The data derive from a study of T cell responses to AZD1222 COVID-19 vaccine. The table came from immunoSEQ multiplex PCR; TCRdb's copy has only in-frame clones and leaves some out. This sample has roughly 190,000 clones, with about 92% found just once. General study results and limits: Receipt of two AZD1222 doses was followed by a rise in Spike-specific TCR breadth and depth. Without day 14 samples, only post-peak T cell repertoires were studied. Just 5 or 6 AZD1222 recipients tested seropositive at baseline. Among spike-specific TCRs, nearly half reportedly target unmutated variant regions.

The sequences come from peripheral blood, collected 28 days after the second dose of the MenACWY control vaccine. This TCR was sampled from an adult who received the MenACWY meningococcal vaccine as a control. The chain combines TRBV12-3 or TRBV12-4 with TRBJ1-1; 7 bases match TRBD1. CDR3 DNA sequence: TGTGCCAGCAGGCGGATGACAGGGTCAGAAGCTTTCTTT. Translating gives CASRRMTGSEAFF.